The 4 T cell receptor beta chains presented below share a single source sample, sequenced in a study of T-cell reconstitution after alpha-beta-depleted transplantation in children. The TCRbeta library incorporated unique molecular identifiers. Using its own MiXCR run on the PCR reads, TCRdb lists one record per CDR3 protein. The sample holds 580,000 or so distinct CDR3 sequences, under 25% seen once. The sample consisted of PBMCs, mostly from graft donor cells, taken 360 days after TCRalphabeta/CD19-depleted stem cell transplant. The receptors derive from a boy under two years old who had a stem cell transplant for acute myeloid leukemia, so the T cells may come from the graft donor.

The chain is built from TRBV12-3 or TRBV12-4 and TRBJ1-1; maybe TRBD1 (6 bases). The V end was cut by 4 bases, the J end by 5 bases, with 17 bases between. The CDR3 loop spans 15 amino acids. CDR3 in DNA: TGTGCCAGCAGTTCACAGGGTTCTGGTTGGACTGAAGCTTTCTTT. It encodes CASSSQGSGWTEAFF.

This clonotype was seen repeatedly, ten times or more. The chain employs TRBV6-1 and TRBJ2-5, with a tentative D call TRBD1 (6 bases). V dropped 6 bases and J dropped 2 bases, with 16 bases sitting between them. Germline V lookup: CDR1 MNHNS, CDR2 SASEGT. CDR3 size: 15 residues. The CDR3 here is CASRDWDKLQETQYF. The CDR3 region has the DNA TGTGCCAGCAGGGACTGGGACAAACTGCAAGAGACCCAGTACTTC.

This clonotype was picked up a small number of times. The chain has TRBV10-3 and TRBJ1-1; D call uncertain. Germline loops: CDR1 ENHRY, CDR2 SYGVKD. The CDR3 runs to 15 residues. Between the trimmed V and J ends, which lost 5 bases and 1 base, there was a span of 14 bases. The DNA for the CDR3 is TGTGCCATCAGTCAGGAGCCAAGGGAGAACACTGAAGCTTTCTTT. It translates to CAISQEPRENTEAFF.

The gene calls are TRBV21-1 and TRBJ2-1; no DNA check was done on the table's D call, TRBD1. TRBV21-1 counts as a pseudogene. This CDR3 region has 18 residues. The CDR3: CASSKKMGQHLVYNEQFF. The CDR3 bases are TGTGCCAGCAGCAAAAAAATGGGACAGCACCTTGTGTACAATGAGCAGTTCTTC.